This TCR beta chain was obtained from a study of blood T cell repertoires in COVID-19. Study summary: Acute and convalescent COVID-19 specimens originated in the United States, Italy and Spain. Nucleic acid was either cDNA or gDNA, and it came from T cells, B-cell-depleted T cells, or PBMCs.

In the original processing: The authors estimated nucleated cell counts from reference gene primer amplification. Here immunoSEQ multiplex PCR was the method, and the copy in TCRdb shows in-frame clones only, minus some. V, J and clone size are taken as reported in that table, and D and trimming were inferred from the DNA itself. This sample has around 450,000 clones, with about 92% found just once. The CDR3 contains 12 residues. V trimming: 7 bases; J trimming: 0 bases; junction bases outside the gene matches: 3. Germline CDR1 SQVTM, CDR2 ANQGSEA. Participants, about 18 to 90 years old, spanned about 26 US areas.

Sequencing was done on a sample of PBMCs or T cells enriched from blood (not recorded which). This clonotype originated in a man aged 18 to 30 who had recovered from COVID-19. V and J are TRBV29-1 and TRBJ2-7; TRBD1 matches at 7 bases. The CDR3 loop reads CSARDSSYEQYF. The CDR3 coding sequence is TGCAGCGCCCGGGACAGCTCCTACGAGCAGTACTTC.